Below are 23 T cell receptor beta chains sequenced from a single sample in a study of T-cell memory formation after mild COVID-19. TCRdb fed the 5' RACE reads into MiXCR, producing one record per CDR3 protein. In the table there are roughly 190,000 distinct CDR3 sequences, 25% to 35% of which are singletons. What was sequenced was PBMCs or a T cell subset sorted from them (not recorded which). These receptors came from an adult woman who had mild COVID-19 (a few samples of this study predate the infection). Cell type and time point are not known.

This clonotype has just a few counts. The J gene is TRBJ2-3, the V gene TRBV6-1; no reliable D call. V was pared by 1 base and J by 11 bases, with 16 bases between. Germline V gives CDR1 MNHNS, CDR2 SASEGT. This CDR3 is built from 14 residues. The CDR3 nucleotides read TGTGCCAGCAGTGAAGTGGCAGGACCTTGGGAGCAGTATTTT. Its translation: CASSEVAGPWEQYF.

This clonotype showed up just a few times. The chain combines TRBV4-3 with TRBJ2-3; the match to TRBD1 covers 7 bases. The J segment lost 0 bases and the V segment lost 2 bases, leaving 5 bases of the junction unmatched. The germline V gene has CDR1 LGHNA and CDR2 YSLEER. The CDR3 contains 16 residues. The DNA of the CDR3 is TGCGCCAGCAGCCAACAGGGGGTCTCTAGCACAGATACGCAGTATTTT. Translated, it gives CASSQQGVSSTDTQYF.

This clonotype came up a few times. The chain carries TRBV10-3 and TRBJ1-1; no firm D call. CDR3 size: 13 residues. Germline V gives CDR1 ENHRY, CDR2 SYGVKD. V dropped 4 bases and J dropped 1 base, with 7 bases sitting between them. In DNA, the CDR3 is TGTGCCATCAGTGGTAGAGAGAACACTGAAGCTTTCTTT. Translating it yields CAISGRENTEAFF.

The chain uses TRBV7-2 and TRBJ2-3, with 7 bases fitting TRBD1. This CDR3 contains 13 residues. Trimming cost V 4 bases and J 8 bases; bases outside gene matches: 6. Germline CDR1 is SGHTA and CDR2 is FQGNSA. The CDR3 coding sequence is TGTGCCAGCAGCTCCACACGACAGGGTACGCAGTATTTT. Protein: CASSSTRQGTQYF.

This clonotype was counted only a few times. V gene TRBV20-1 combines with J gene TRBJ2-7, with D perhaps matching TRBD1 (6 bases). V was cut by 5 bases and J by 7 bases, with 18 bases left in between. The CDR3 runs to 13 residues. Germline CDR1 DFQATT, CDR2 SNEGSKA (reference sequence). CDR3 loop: CSAPPNRVGEQYF. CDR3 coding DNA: TGCAGTGCTCCCCCCAACAGGGTGGGTGAGCAGTACTTC.

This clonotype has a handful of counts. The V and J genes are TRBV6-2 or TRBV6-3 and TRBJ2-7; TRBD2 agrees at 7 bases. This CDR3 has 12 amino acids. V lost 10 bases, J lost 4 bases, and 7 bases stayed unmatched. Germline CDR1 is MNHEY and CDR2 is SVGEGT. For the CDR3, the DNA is TGTGCCACCTCCAGCGGGAAATACGAGCAGTACTTC. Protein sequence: CATSSGKYEQYF.

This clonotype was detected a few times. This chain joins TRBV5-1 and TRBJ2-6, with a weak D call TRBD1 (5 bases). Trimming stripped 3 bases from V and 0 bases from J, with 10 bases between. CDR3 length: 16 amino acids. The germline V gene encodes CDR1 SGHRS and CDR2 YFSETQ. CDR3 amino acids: CASSSRQFSGANVLTF. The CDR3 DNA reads TGCGCCAGCAGCTCACGACAGTTCTCTGGGGCCAACGTCCTGACTTTC.

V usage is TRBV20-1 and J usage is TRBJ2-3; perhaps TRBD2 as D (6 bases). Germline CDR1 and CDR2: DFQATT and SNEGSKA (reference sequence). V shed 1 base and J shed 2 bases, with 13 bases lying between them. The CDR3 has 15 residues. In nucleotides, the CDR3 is TGCAGTGCTAGAGCTGGTGGGAGGTCCACAGATACGCAGTATTTT. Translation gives CSARAGGRSTDTQYF.

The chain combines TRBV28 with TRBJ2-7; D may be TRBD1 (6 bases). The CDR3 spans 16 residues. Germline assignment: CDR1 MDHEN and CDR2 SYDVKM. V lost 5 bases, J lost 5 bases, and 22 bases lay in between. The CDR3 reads CASSERQASIVNEQYF. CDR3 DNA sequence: TGTGCCAGCAGTGAAAGACAGGCATCGATTGTGAACGAGCAGTACTTC.

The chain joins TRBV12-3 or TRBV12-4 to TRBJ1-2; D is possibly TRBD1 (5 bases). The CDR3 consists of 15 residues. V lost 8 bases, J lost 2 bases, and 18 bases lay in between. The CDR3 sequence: CASGQRGVMNYGYTF. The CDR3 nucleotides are TGTGCCAGCGGCCAACGGGGGGTTATGAACTATGGCTACACCTTC.

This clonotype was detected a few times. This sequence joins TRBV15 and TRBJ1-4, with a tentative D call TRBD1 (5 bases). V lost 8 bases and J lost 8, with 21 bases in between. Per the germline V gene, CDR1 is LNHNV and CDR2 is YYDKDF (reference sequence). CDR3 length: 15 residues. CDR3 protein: CATSINGDSEEKLFF. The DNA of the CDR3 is TGTGCCACCTCCATCAACGGAGACAGCGAAGAAAAACTGTTTTTT. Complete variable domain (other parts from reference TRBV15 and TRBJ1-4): DAMVIQNPRYQVTQFGKPVTLSCSQTLNHNVMYWYQQKSSQAPKLLFHYYDKDFNNEADTPDNFQSRRPNTSFCFLDIRSPGLGDTAMYLCATSINGDSEEKLFFGSGTQLSVL.

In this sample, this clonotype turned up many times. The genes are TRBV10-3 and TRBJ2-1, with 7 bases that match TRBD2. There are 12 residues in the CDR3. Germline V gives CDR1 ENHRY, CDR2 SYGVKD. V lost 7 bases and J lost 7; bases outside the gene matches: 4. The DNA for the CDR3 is TGTGCCATCAATGGCGGGAGAAATGAGCAGTTCTTC. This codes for CAINGGRNEQFF.

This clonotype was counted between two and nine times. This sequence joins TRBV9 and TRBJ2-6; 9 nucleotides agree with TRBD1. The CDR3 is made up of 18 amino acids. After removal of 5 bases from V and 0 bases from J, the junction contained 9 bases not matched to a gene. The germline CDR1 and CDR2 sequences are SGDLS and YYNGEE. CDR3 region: CASSYSGQGPSGANVLTF. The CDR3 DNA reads TGTGCCAGCAGTTACTCGGGACAGGGTCCCTCTGGGGCCAACGTCCTGACTTTC.

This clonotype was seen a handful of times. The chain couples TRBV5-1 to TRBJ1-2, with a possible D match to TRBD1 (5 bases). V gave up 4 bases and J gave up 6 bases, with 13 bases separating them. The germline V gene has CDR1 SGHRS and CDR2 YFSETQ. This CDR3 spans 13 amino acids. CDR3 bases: TGCGCCAGCAGCGCCTGGGGGATAGATGGCTACACCTTC. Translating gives CASSAWGIDGYTF.

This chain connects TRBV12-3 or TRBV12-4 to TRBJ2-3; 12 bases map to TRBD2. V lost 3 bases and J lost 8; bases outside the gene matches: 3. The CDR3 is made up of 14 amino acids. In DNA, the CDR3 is TGTGCCAGCAGTTTTTCTAGCGGGGGGGTTACGCAGTATTTT. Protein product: CASSFSSGGVTQYF.

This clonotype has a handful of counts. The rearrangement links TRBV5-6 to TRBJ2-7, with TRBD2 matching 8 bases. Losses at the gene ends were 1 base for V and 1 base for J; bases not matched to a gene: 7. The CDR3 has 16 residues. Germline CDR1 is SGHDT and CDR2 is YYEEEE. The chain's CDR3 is CASSLQTLAASYEQYF. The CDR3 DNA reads TGTGCCAGCAGCTTGCAAACACTAGCGGCATCCTACGAGCAGTACTTC.

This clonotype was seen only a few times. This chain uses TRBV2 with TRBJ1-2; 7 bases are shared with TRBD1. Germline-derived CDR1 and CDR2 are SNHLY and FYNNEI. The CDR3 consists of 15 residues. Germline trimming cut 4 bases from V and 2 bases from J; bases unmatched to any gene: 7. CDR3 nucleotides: TGTGCCAGCAGTGTGAGACAGGGATGGAACTATGGCTACACCTTC. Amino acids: CASSVRQGWNYGYTF.

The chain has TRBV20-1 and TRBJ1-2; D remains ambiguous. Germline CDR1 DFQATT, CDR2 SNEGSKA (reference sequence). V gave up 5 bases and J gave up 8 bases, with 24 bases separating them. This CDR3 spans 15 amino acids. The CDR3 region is CSALNQLEAVWGYTF. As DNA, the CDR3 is TGCAGTGCTCTTAATCAGCTAGAGGCAGTCTGGGGCTACACCTTC.

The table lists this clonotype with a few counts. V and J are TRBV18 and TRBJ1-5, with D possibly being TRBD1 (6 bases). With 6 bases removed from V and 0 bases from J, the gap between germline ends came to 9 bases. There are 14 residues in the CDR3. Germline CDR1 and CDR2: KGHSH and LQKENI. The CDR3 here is CASSGTTSNQPQHF. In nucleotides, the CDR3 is TGTGCCAGCTCCGGGACAACTAGCAATCAGCCCCAGCATTTT.

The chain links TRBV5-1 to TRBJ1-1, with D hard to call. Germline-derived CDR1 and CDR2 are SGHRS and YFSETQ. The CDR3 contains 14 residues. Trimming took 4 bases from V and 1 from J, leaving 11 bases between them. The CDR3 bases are TGCGCCAGCAGCCCTGGGGAACAGAACACTGAAGCTTTCTTT. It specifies CASSPGEQNTEAFF.

The CDR3 DNA sequence: TGTGCCAGTTCGCCCCAGCAAACGGGAAACACCATATATTTT. It encodes CASSPQQTGNTIYF. The chain combines TRBV11-2 with TRBJ1-3; no clear D. This CDR3 spans 14 amino acids. With 9 bases removed from V and 4 bases from J, the gap between germline ends came to 16 bases. Germline CDR1 SGHAT, CDR2 FQNNGV.

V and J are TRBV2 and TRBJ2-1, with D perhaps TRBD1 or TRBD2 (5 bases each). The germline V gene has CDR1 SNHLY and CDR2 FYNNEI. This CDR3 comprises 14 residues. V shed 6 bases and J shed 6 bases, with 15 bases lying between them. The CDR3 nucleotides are TGTGCCAGCAGGCCCGGGACCGCGAGCAATGAGCAGTTCTTC. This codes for CASRPGTASNEQFF.

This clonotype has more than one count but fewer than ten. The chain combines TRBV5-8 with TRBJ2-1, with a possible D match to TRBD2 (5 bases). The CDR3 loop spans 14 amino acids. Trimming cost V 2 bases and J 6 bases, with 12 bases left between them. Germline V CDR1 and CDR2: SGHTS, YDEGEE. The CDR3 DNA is TGTGCCAGCAGCTTAGTCGGGGAATCCAATGAGCAGTTCTTC. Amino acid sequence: CASSLVGESNEQFF. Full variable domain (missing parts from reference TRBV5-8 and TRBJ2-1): EAGVTQSPTHLIKTRGQQATLRCSPISGHTSVYWYQQALGLGLQFLLWYDEGEERNRGNFPPRFSGRQFPNYSSELNVNALELEDSALYLCASSLVGESNEQFFGPGTRLTVL.